Following are 21 T cell receptor beta chains from one sample sequenced in a study of radiation and T cells in renal cell carcinoma. Libraries were prepared by immunoSEQ multiplex PCR; TCRdb keeps only in-frame clonotypes and omits some of them. The table lists about 170,000 clones, less than 90% of them singletons. Time point in this sample: blood 4 weeks post-SBRT, at nephrectomy. Treatment indicated: 15 Gy SBRT to primary tumor, nephrectomy 4 weeks later. The specimen comprised blood, sampled from a patient whose treatment included radiotherapy and nephrectomy. These receptors were taken from a woman aged 45-59 years with renal cell carcinoma.

V and J are TRBV9 and TRBJ1-2; tentative D call: TRBD1 (6 bases). CDR3 length equals 13 residues. V gave up 3 bases and J gave up 3 bases, with 9 bases separating them. The V gene's germline CDR1 is SGDLS and CDR2 YYNGEE. The CDR3 reads CASSDRQDYGYTF. CDR3 bases: TGTGCCAGCAGCGACCGACAGGACTATGGCTACACCTTC.

CDR3 DNA: TGTGCCAGCAGCGGTGGACGGAACCCCTCCTACAATGAGCAGTTCTTC. This translates into CASSGGRNPSYNEQFF. The gene calls are TRBV5-8 and TRBJ2-1; D is unresolved. V lost 4 bases and J 0 bases, leaving 14 bases between the germline ends. This CDR3 comprises 16 residues. Germline lookup yields CDR1 SGHTS and CDR2 YDEGEE.

The chain joins TRBV7-2 to TRBJ2-7, with D hard to call. Germline V gives CDR1 SGHTA, CDR2 FQGNSA. The V end was cut by 1 base, the J end by 4 bases, with 5 bases between. The CDR3 covers 12 residues. The CDR3 DNA sequence: TGTGCCAGCAGCTTAGTCCAATACGAGCAGTACTTC. Residues: CASSLVQYEQYF.

V usage is TRBV4-3 and J usage is TRBJ2-1, with 8 nucleotides matching TRBD1. From germline, CDR1 is LGHNA and CDR2 YSLEER. The V and J ends lost 4 bases and 4 bases, in that order; junction bases with no gene match: 9. The length of the CDR3 is 16 residues. CDR3 DNA: TGCGCCAGCAGCCGGTCGGACAGGGAGTTATACAATGAGCAGTTCTTC. Translated: CASSRSDRELYNEQFF.

This sequence joins TRBV30 and TRBJ1-3; 7 bases fit TRBD1. V shed 7 bases and J 3 bases; nucleotides not matched to a gene: 6. CDR3 length equals 13 residues. Germline V CDR1 and CDR2: GTSNPN, SVGIG (reference sequence). The DNA of the CDR3 is TGTGCCTCCATCGGACAGGATGGAAACACCATATATTTT. It encodes CASIGQDGNTIYF.

The V gene is TRBV6-5, the J gene TRBJ2-7; D gene unclear. This CDR3 contains 13 residues. Germline lookup yields CDR1 MNHEY and CDR2 SVGAGI. Trimming pared 2 bases from V and 2 bases from J, leaving 7 bases between. The CDR3 loop reads CASSYGGTYEQYF. CDR3 DNA sequence: TGTGCCAGCAGTTACGGCGGCACCTACGAGCAGTACTTC.

This sequence joins TRBV7-8 and TRBJ1-1; 12 bases agree with TRBD1. The germline V gene encodes CDR1 SGHVS and CDR2 FQNEAQ. The CDR3 covers 16 residues. The V gene end was trimmed by 1 base and the J gene end by 5 bases; junction bases not matched to a gene: 5. DNA of the CDR3: TGTGCCAGCAGCTTAGGGGACAGGGGGCGCCGGACTGAAGCTTTCTTT. Residues: CASSLGDRGRRTEAFF.

The genes are TRBV6-4 and TRBJ1-5; D gene ambiguous. Germline CDR1 is MRHNA and CDR2 is SNTAGT. The CDR3 length is 15 residues. V lost 0 bases and J lost 2, with 8 bases in between. The CDR3 nucleotides read TGTGCCAGCAGTGACTCAGGGCGGCGCAATCAGCCCCAGCATTTT. This sequence encodes CASSDSGRRNQPQHF.

The V call is TRBV7-9, the J call TRBJ1-2, with unresolved D. CDR1 SEHNR and CDR2 FQNEAQ come from the germline V gene (reference sequence). The CDR3 is 15 amino acids. V lost 1 base and J lost 3, with 12 bases in between. The CDR3 nucleotides read TGTGCCAGCAGCTTAGGCAGGTCTATGGACTATGGCTACACCTTC. This sequence encodes CASSLGRSMDYGYTF. The variable domain in full, completed from reference TRBV7-9 and TRBJ1-2, reads DTGVSQNPRHKITKRGQNVTFRCDPISEHNRLYWYRQTLGQGPEFLTYFQNEAQLEKSRLLSDRFSAERPKGSFSTLEIQRTEQGDSAMYLCASSLGRSMDYGYTFGSGTRLTVV.

This chain joins TRBV6-1 and TRBJ1-1, with 7 bases that match TRBD1. CDR3 length: 14 residues. The V and J ends lost 4 bases and 5 bases, in that order; junction bases with no gene match: 7. The germline CDR1 and CDR2 sequences are MNHNS and SASEGT. Here the CDR3 DNA reads TGTGCCAGCAGTGCAAGCCTGGGACAGACTGAAGCTTTCTTT. Amino acid sequence: CASSASLGQTEAFF.

The chain links TRBV7-2 to TRBJ1-1, with 7 positions matching TRBD1. Per the germline V gene, CDR1 is SGHTA and CDR2 is FQGNSA. The V gene end was trimmed by 5 bases and the J gene end by 3 bases; junction bases not matched to a gene: 9. The CDR3 consists of 15 residues. The CDR3 DNA is TGTGCCAGCAGCCCCCGTCGGACAGGTCACACTGAAGCTTTCTTT. Translated, it gives CASSPRRTGHTEAFF.

The CDR3 sequence is CASLEGGRRPETQYF. CDR3 sequence (DNA): TGTGCCAGCCTCGAAGGGGGCAGAAGGCCCGAGACCCAGTACTTC. The V gene is TRBV2, the J gene TRBJ2-5, with 7 bases that match TRBD1. Germline loops: CDR1 SNHLY, CDR2 FYNNEI. After removal of 8 bases from V and 5 bases from J, the junction contained 14 bases not matched to a gene. The CDR3 extends over 15 amino acids.

The chain joins TRBV19 to TRBJ1-2; D call uncertain. This CDR3 spans 15 amino acids. Deletions cut 3 bases from V and 6 bases from J, with 17 bases between. Per germline, CDR1 LNHDA and CDR2 SQIVND (reference sequence). The CDR3 DNA reads as TGTGCCAGTAGTATCAGAAGAAACCCGGAGAATGGCTACACCTTC. Encoded protein: CASSIRRNPENGYTF.

The V gene is TRBV7-8, the J gene TRBJ1-2, with D maybe TRBD1 (5 bases). Germline V gene lookup returns CDR1 SGHVS and CDR2 FQNEAQ. The CDR3 extends over 13 amino acids. Trimming took off 3 bases at V and 3 bases at J, with 8 bases between the two ends. The CDR3 nucleotides are TGTGCCAGCAGCTTGGGGGGGGACTATGGCTACACCTTC. The encoded protein is CASSLGGDYGYTF.

This chain uses TRBV6-1 with TRBJ2-2; 12 nucleotides align to TRBD2. The CDR3 loop spans 17 amino acids. CDR1 MNHNS and CDR2 SASEGT come from the germline V gene. Losses at the gene ends were 2 bases for V and 3 bases for J; bases not matched to a gene: 4. CDR3 DNA sequence: TGTGCCAGCAGTGAACTAGCGGGGGGGCTTGACACCGGGGAGCTGTTTTTT. Its translation: CASSELAGGLDTGELFF.

Only one count was recorded for this clone. The J gene is TRBJ2-1, the V gene TRBV7-3; the match to TRBD2 covers 12 bases. After removal of 3 bases from V and 6 bases from J, the junction contained 9 bases not matched to a gene. Per germline, CDR1 SGHTA and CDR2 FQGTGA. The CDR3 sequence is 17 residues long. The CDR3 reads CASSFDPLAGGRNEQFF. In DNA form, the CDR3 reads TGTGCCAGCAGCTTCGACCCACTAGCGGGGGGCCGCAATGAGCAGTTCTTC.

This rearrangement joins TRBV6-5 to TRBJ2-3; 8 positions agree with TRBD2. Trimming removed 4 bases from V and 3 bases from J; junction bases left unmatched: 6. The CDR3 is 15 amino acids. Germline CDR1 is MNHEY and CDR2 is SVGAGI. The CDR3 spells CASSFQRGPTDTQYF. CDR3 nucleotide sequence: TGTGCCAGCAGTTTCCAGCGGGGGCCGACAGATACGCAGTATTTT.

The table lists this clone with a few counts. V usage is TRBV4-2 and J usage is TRBJ2-4, with D perhaps given as TRBD1 or TRBD2 (5 bases each). The CDR3 runs to 15 residues. CDR1 is LGHNA, CDR2 YNFKEQ, per germline. V was trimmed by 4 bases and J by 8 bases, leaving 18 bases between them. This CDR3 reads CASSLITGTLDIQYF. The CDR3 DNA is TGTGCCAGCAGCCTCATTACCGGGACCCTGGACATTCAGTACTTC.

V and J are TRBV6-1 and TRBJ1-4, with D tentatively TRBD1 (6 bases). V dropped 0 bases and J dropped 7 bases, with 15 bases sitting between them. CDR1 is MNHNS and CDR2 is SASEGT in the germline V gene. The CDR3 has 16 amino acids. The DNA of the CDR3 is TGTGCCAGCAGTGAAGCGGGGCAGGGGACGGGTGAAAAACTGTTTTTT. Protein product: CASSEAGQGTGEKLFF.

The chain carries TRBV12-5 and TRBJ2-1; TRBD1 agrees at 8 bases. Germline CDR1 reads LGHNT; CDR2 reads FRNRAP. The CDR3 is 16 residues long. The V and J ends lost 5 bases and 2 bases, in that order; junction bases with no gene match: 8. The CDR3 loop is CASGEGQGSAYNEQFF. CDR3 nucleotides: TGTGCTAGTGGTGAAGGACAGGGTTCGGCCTACAATGAGCAGTTCTTC.

This clone occurred once. V gene TRBV7-9 combines with J gene TRBJ1-2; 8 bases are a match to TRBD1. The V and J ends lost 3 bases and 0 bases, in that order; junction bases with no gene match: 3. This CDR3 contains 15 residues. In germline, CDR1 is SEHNR, CDR2 FQNEAQ (reference sequence). The DNA for the CDR3 is TGTGCCAGCAGCTTCCAGGGGGCCACTAACTATGGCTACACCTTC. This translates into CASSFQGATNYGYTF.